This record concerns one TCR beta chain sequence. Trimming removed 1 base from V and 5 bases from J; junction bases left unmatched: 11. This CDR3 has 17 amino acids. CDR1 is MGHRA, CDR2 YSYEKL, per germline. Clones were sequenced by immunoSEQ multiplex PCR, and TCRdb holds only the in-frame ones, with some missing. The data contain 300,000 to 400,000 clones, around 87% of them singletons. The data stem from a study of blood T cell repertoires in COVID-19. Study members were between about 18 and 100 years old and lived in 20 to 30 US regions. This TCR was sampled from a woman in her 30s with acute COVID-19. The rearrangement uses TRBV4-1 and TRBJ2-1, with 7 bases lining up with TRBD1. Specimen: PBMCs or T cells enriched from blood (not recorded which). CDR3 nucleotide sequence: TGCGCCAGCAGCCAAGTTGAGGGGGCAGTCGGGGACAATGAGCAGTTCTTC. Amino acid sequence: CASSQVEGAVGDNEQFF.